These 10 T cell receptor beta chains were sequenced from one sample in a study of T cell repertoires in cytomegalovirus infection. Via MiXCR, TCRdb re-called the reads, giving one row per CDR3 protein. Among approximately 250,000 distinct CDR3 sequences, roughly 9.1% were seen once, and the ten largest hold about 15%. The sample was PBMCs. Every receptor here comes from a human donor in good health (CMV status not recorded). Some clones in this sample may be carry-over from other donors' samples.

To note about this clonotype: The junction departs from germline at one end; a sequencing error may be responsible. The chain is built from TRBV7-8 and TRBJ2-1, with D tentatively TRBD1 or TRBD2 (5 bases each). The CDR3 loop spans 16 amino acids. The germline gives CDR1 SGHVS, CDR2 FQNEAQ. The CDR3 bases are TGTACCAGCAGCTCCCCCGGGACGGCCTCCTACAATGAGCAGTTCTTC. As protein: CTSSSPGTASYNEQFF.

The rearrangement links TRBV7-2 to TRBJ2-2; the match to TRBD2 covers 7 bases. Germline trimming cut 4 bases from V and 7 bases from J; bases unmatched to any gene: 6. Looked up from germline, CDR1 is SGHTA and CDR2 is FQGNSA. The CDR3 consists of 14 residues. The DNA of the CDR3 is TGTGCCAGCAGCTCGGGACTACTGCGCGGGGAGCTGTTTTTT. This codes for CASSSGLLRGELFF.

This clonotype was observed at least ten times. This chain joins TRBV7-8 and TRBJ2-3; D may correspond to TRBD1 or TRBD2 (5 bases each). The CDR3 length is 15 residues. The germline V gene encodes CDR1 SGHVS and CDR2 FQNEAQ. The V end lost 1 base, the J end lost 2 bases, and 10 bases lay between the germline ends. CDR3 DNA sequence: TGTGCCAGCAGCTTAGGAAGGGGACCCACAGATACGCAGTATTTT. This translates into CASSLGRGPTDTQYF.

This clonotype occurred many times. V is TRBV7-2 and J is TRBJ2-5; D is undetermined. CDR1 SGHTA and CDR2 FQGNSA come from the germline V gene. The CDR3 contains 17 residues. With 5 bases removed from V and 0 bases from J, the gap between germline ends came to 19 bases. As DNA, the CDR3 is TGTGCCAGCAGCAATGGGGTAGGGATTCCGTACCAAGAGACCCAGTACTTC. The encoded protein is CASSNGVGIPYQETQYF.

This clonotype was counted at least ten times. The chain employs TRBV6-2 or TRBV6-3 and TRBJ1-2; tentatively, D is TRBD1 (5 bases). V lost 6 bases, J lost 4 bases, and 15 bases lay in between. CDR1 and CDR2 (germline): MNHEY, SVGEGT. The CDR3 covers 14 residues. The CDR3 DNA follows: TGTGCCAGCAGGACGACAGAGACAATCTATGGCTACACCTTC. Translated: CASRTTETIYGYTF.

This clonotype has just a few counts. V gene TRBV10-2 combines with J gene TRBJ1-1; D unclear. This CDR3 region has 13 residues. V was pared by 3 bases and J by 9 bases, with 14 bases between. Germline assignment: CDR1 WSHSY and CDR2 SAAADI. CDR3 amino acids: CASSEFAGNQAFF. The CDR3 DNA follows: TGCGCCAGCAGTGAATTTGCGGGGAATCAAGCTTTCTTT.

This clonotype occurred many times. The chain joins TRBV7-2 to TRBJ2-5; TRBD1 matches 9 bases. Germline values: CDR1 SGHTA, CDR2 FQGNSA. CDR3 length: 16 residues. V shed 5 bases and J 5 bases; nucleotides not matched to a gene: 12. CDR3 in amino acids: CASSPTRGGQGETQYF. The CDR3 DNA is TGTGCCAGCAGCCCGACCCGGGGCGGACAGGGGGAGACCCAGTACTTC.

This clonotype appeared many times. The chain is built from TRBV7-2 and TRBJ1-1; TRBD1 might be the D (6 bases). V shed 2 bases and J shed 5 bases, with 15 bases lying between them. CDR1 and CDR2 (germline): SGHTA, FQGNSA. This CDR3 is built from 15 residues. For the CDR3, the DNA is TGTGCCAGCAGCTTAACAGGGACCCGAGGTACTGAAGCTTTCTTT. Translated: CASSLTGTRGTEAFF.

This clonotype was seen repeatedly, ten times or more. This chain uses TRBV7-9 with TRBJ2-3, with D hard to call. The CDR3 contains 12 residues. V lost 5 bases, J lost 4 bases, and 7 bases lay in between. Germline CDR1 is SEHNR and CDR2 is FQNEAQ (reference sequence). The CDR3 DNA is TGTGCCAGCAGCGGGTCCGCAGATACGCAGTATTTT. Translation: CASSGSADTQYF.

This clonotype was found a few times. This chain uses TRBV19 with TRBJ1-6, with 7 bases aligning to TRBD1. Germline values: CDR1 LNHDA, CDR2 SQIVND (reference sequence). The CDR3 has 15 residues. V trimming: 4 bases; J trimming: 3 bases; junction bases outside the gene matches: 3. The CDR3 reads CASSTRGNYNSPLHF. The CDR3 nucleotides are TGTGCCAGTAGTACCAGGGGGAACTATAATTCACCCCTCCACTTT.